The 26 T cell receptor beta chains reported below all come from one sample, sequenced in a study of cytomegalovirus exposure and HLA in healthy donors. With 60 Vbeta and 13 Jbeta primers, the PCR was carried out. Sequenced by immunoSEQ multiplex PCR; TCRdb stores in-frame clones only, minus some. The table records roughly 170,000 clones, over 65% of them present only once. Sequenced: PBMCs. Receptors were obtained from a woman aged 30 to 39 in good health and CMV-seropositive.

As DNA, the CDR3 is TGTGCCAGCAGCTTTGGCGGAAACACCATATATTTT. Translated: CASSFGGNTIYF. The chain carries TRBV5-8 and TRBJ1-3; D gene uncertain. CDR3 length equals 12 residues. V was shortened by 2 bases and J by 4 bases, with 4 bases between the two germline ends. Germline V CDR1 and CDR2: SGHTS, YDEGEE.

The rearrangement uses TRBV4-3 and TRBJ2-3; 7 nucleotides agree with TRBD2. CDR1 and CDR2 (germline): LGHNA, YSLEER. The CDR3 length is 18 residues. After removal of 1 base from V and 7 bases from J, the junction contained 17 bases not matched to a gene. The CDR3 spells CASSQGREGGALTNTQYF. As DNA, the CDR3 is TGCGCCAGCAGCCAAGGGAGGGAGGGCGGAGCCCTCACGAATACGCAGTATTTT.

The V gene is TRBV27, the J gene TRBJ2-3, with D possibly TRBD1 on 6 matching bases. The CDR3 contains 13 residues. Per the germline V gene, CDR1 is MNHEY and CDR2 is SMNVEV (reference sequence). With 6 bases removed from V and 6 bases from J, the gap between germline ends came to 13 bases. The CDR3 here is CASRRTAVDTQYF. The CDR3 DNA sequence: TGTGCCAGCAGGCGGACAGCAGTGGATACGCAGTATTTT.

This rearrangement joins TRBV25-1 to TRBJ2-1, with 14 bases aligning to TRBD2. Losses at the gene ends were 4 bases for V and 2 bases for J; bases not matched to a gene: 4. The length of the CDR3 is 17 residues. Germline V CDR1 and CDR2: MGHDK, SYGVNS. Here the CDR3 reads CASSGLGLAGAYNEQFF. DNA of the CDR3: TGTGCCAGCAGTGGCCTGGGACTAGCGGGAGCCTACAATGAGCAGTTCTTC.

J is TRBJ1-4 and V is TRBV19; D is unresolved. The CDR3 loop spans 11 amino acids. Germline CDR1 LNHDA, CDR2 SQIVND (reference sequence). Trimming shortened V by 3 bases and J by 7 bases, and 3 bases separated the two germline ends. The CDR3 protein is CASSIGEKLFF. The CDR3 nucleotides are TGTGCCAGTAGTATCGGTGAAAAACTGTTTTTT.

The J gene is TRBJ1-2, the V gene TRBV27; TRBD1 matches at 7 bases. Germline V gives CDR1 MNHEY, CDR2 SMNVEV (reference sequence). The V and J ends lost 5 bases and 0 bases, in that order; junction bases with no gene match: 3. The CDR3 is 14 residues long. CDR3 bases: TGTGCCAGCAGTCGGACAGGCCCTAACTATGGCTACACCTTC. Its protein product is CASSRTGPNYGYTF.

The chain recombines TRBV6-6 with TRBJ2-5, with D possibly TRBD2 on 5 matching bases. Germline V gene data show CDR1 as MNHNY and CDR2 as SVGAGI (reference sequence). V was shortened by 6 bases and J by 5 bases, with 13 bases between the two germline ends. The CDR3 sequence is 13 residues long. The CDR3 loop is CASSLASLETQYF. The CDR3 DNA follows: TGTGCCAGCAGCCTCGCTAGCTTGGAGACCCAGTACTTC.

The chain uses TRBV2 and TRBJ2-1; 13 bases line up with TRBD2. V lost 6 bases and J lost 7; bases outside the gene matches: 12. The V gene's germline CDR1 is SNHLY and CDR2 FYNNEI. This CDR3 region has 17 residues. CDR3 nucleotide sequence: TGTGCCAGCAGGGCTTTTAAACTAGCGGGAGGGGGAAATGAGCAGTTCTTC. Its protein product is CASRAFKLAGGGNEQFF.

This clone turned up a few times. Here the CDR3 DNA reads TGTGCCAGCAGTGGGGCCCGACATTTT. Translating it yields CASSGARHF. The chain couples TRBV27 to TRBJ1-5; D may be TRBD1 (5 bases). V was clipped by 5 bases and J by 16 bases, with 9 bases between them. Germline V gene sequence: CDR1 MNHEY, CDR2 SMNVEV (reference sequence). The CDR3 extends over 9 amino acids.

The chain couples TRBV9 to TRBJ1-4, with a tentative D call TRBD1 (5 bases). Germline lookup yields CDR1 SGDLS and CDR2 YYNGEE. The CDR3 extends over 17 amino acids. V lost 2 bases to trimming and J lost 3 bases, with 17 bases between them. CDR3: CASSVLTGSGPNEKLFF. The DNA of the CDR3 is TGTGCCAGCAGCGTCCTAACAGGTAGTGGGCCTAATGAAAAACTGTTTTTT.

The chain links TRBV9 to TRBJ1-2; D call uncertain. Germline lookup yields CDR1 SGDLS and CDR2 YYNGEE. The V end was cut by 0 bases, the J end by 5 bases, with 20 bases between. CDR3 length: 17 amino acids. The CDR3: CASSVADHSNKIYGYTF. DNA for the CDR3: TGTGCCAGCAGCGTAGCCGATCACAGTAACAAAATTTATGGCTACACCTTC.

The chain employs TRBV29-1 and TRBJ1-1, with D unresolved. V was trimmed by 7 bases and J by 0 bases, leaving 9 bases between them. Germline CDR1 is SQVTM and CDR2 is ANQGSEA. CDR3 size: 12 residues. CDR3 sequence: CSATKMNTEAFF. The CDR3 coding sequence is TGCAGCGCTACCAAGATGAACACTGAAGCTTTCTTT. Based on the CDR3 plus reference TRBV29-1 and TRBJ1-1, the full variable domain is SAVISQKPSRDICQRGTSLTIQCQVDSQVTMMFWYRQQPGQSLTLIATANQGSEATYESGFVIDKFPISRPNLTFSTLTVSNMSPEDSSIYLCSATKMNTEAFFGQGTRLTVV.

Only a few counts were recorded for this clone. This chain uses TRBV5-1 with TRBJ2-3, with 10 bases lining up with TRBD2. The CDR3 loop spans 17 amino acids. J gave up 4 bases and V 4 bases, and 12 bases lay outside the gene matches. The germline CDR1 and CDR2 sequences are SGHRS and YFSETQ. The CDR3 DNA sequence: TGCGCCAGCAGCCTCCCGCCCTCTAGCGGGAGATCAGATACGCAGTATTTT. Amino acids: CASSLPPSSGRSDTQYF.

This chain uses TRBV11-2 with TRBJ2-7; 11 bases are a match to TRBD1. The V gene end was trimmed by 5 bases and the J gene end by 7 bases; junction bases not matched to a gene: 4. The germline CDR1 and CDR2 sequences are SGHAT and FQNNGV. The CDR3 has 13 amino acids. The CDR3 DNA sequence: TGTGCCAGCAGCGTGGGACAGGGGGGAGAGCAGTACTTC. Encoded protein: CASSVGQGGEQYF.

The V call is TRBV28, the J call TRBJ1-2; TRBD1 agrees at 9 bases. Germline CDR1 MDHEN, CDR2 SYDVKM. Trimming took 4 bases from V and 7 from J; bases not matched to a gene: 13. This CDR3 spans 16 amino acids. The CDR3 nucleotides are TGTGCCAGCAGTTCACCCCTTCCGGGACAGGGAGGTGGCTACACCTTC. As protein: CASSSPLPGQGGGYTF.

This clone was seen a few times. V usage is TRBV9 and J usage is TRBJ1-5, with D hard to call. Germline CDR1 SGDLS, CDR2 YYNGEE. Trimming left V 0 bases short and J 6 bases short, with 7 bases between. The CDR3 covers 13 residues. The chain's CDR3 is CASSVDGTQPQHF. The CDR3 DNA sequence: TGTGCCAGCAGCGTAGATGGCACTCAGCCCCAGCATTTT.

The genes are TRBV28 and TRBJ1-5; D not certain. V was trimmed by 5 bases and J by 6 bases, leaving 8 bases between them. Germline loops: CDR1 MDHEN, CDR2 SYDVKM. The CDR3 loop spans 12 amino acids. The CDR3: CASSAGFQPQHF. The CDR3 DNA reads TGTGCCAGCAGTGCGGGGTTTCAGCCCCAGCATTTT.

V is TRBV30 and J is TRBJ2-7; TRBD2 matches at 9 bases. Losses at the gene ends were 0 bases for V and 0 bases for J; bases not matched to a gene: 9. The CDR3 has 17 residues. CDR1 and CDR2 (germline): GTSNPN, SVGIG (reference sequence). CDR3 DNA sequence: TGTGCCTGGAGTGTTCTGGCTAGCGGGATGAGCTCCTACGAGCAGTACTTC. The encoded protein is CAWSVLASGMSSYEQYF.

This sequence joins TRBV19 and TRBJ2-2, with D possibly matching TRBD1 (5 bases). There are 13 residues in the CDR3. V was trimmed by 7 bases and J by 1 base, leaving 7 bases between them. Per germline, CDR1 LNHDA and CDR2 SQIVND (reference sequence). The CDR3 loop reads CASNTGNTGELFF. As DNA, the CDR3 is TGTGCCAGTAACACAGGGAACACCGGGGAGCTGTTTTTT.

The chain is built from TRBV10-3 and TRBJ1-5; perhaps TRBD1 as D (6 bases). V lost 0 bases, J lost 7 bases, and 13 bases lay in between. The germline V gene encodes CDR1 ENHRY and CDR2 SYGVKD. This CDR3 has 15 amino acids. CDR3 sequence: CAISESTGMGQPQHF. The CDR3 nucleotides are TGTGCCATCAGTGAGTCTACAGGGATGGGGCAGCCCCAGCATTTT.

The chain joins TRBV5-4 to TRBJ1-1, with TRBD1 identical over 7 bases. CDR1 SGHNT and CDR2 YYREEE come from the germline V gene (reference sequence). V was pared by 0 bases and J by 6 bases, with 8 bases of the junction left unmatched. This CDR3 is built from 15 residues. CDR3 in DNA: TGTGCCAGCAGCTTGGTACAGGGGCAGTGGGCTGAAGCTTTCTTT. The encoded protein is CASSLVQGQWAEAFF.

The chain is built from TRBV28 and TRBJ1-5; D may be TRBD1 (5 bases). CDR1 is MDHEN, CDR2 SYDVKM, per germline. V lost 2 bases, J lost 6 bases, and 14 bases lay in between. The CDR3 totals 15 residues. The DNA for the CDR3 is TGTGCCAGCAGTTTACCGGCAGGGAAGGGTCAGCCCCAGCATTTT. Protein: CASSLPAGKGQPQHF. The full variable domain, its missing parts supplied by reference TRBV28 and TRBJ1-5, is DVKVTQSSRYLVKRTGEKVFLECVQDMDHENMFWYRQDPGLGLRLIYFSYDVKMKEKGDIPEGYSVSREKKERFSLILESASTNQTSMYLCASSLPAGKGQPQHFGDGTRLSIL.

The rearrangement joins TRBV11-3 to TRBJ2-7, with TRBD1 identical over 7 bases. CDR1 is SGHNT, CDR2 YENEEA, per germline. J was trimmed by 4 bases and V by 3 bases; bases with no gene match: 6. CDR3 length: 14 amino acids. CDR3 protein: CASSLAGGDYEQYF. The DNA for the CDR3 is TGTGCCAGCAGCTTGGCAGGGGGAGATTACGAGCAGTACTTC.

This chain links TRBV9 with TRBJ2-1, with a weak D call TRBD1 (6 bases). CDR1 and CDR2 from the germline V gene are SGDLS and YYNGEE. V was trimmed by 3 bases and J by 7 bases, leaving 17 bases between them. This CDR3 is 15 amino acids long. CDR3 DNA sequence: TGTGCCAGCAGCGCCCCGGAGCAGGGGCTAAATGAGCAGTTCTTC. Amino acids: CASSAPEQGLNEQFF.

This chain joins TRBV2 and TRBJ2-3; 7 bases align to TRBD2. After removal of 2 bases from V and 6 bases from J, the junction contained 11 bases not matched to a gene. Germline V CDR1 and CDR2: SNHLY, FYNNEI. This CDR3 is 16 amino acids long. CDR3 sequence (DNA): TGTGCCAGCAGTGAACGGGGGGTGGGTATTTCGGATACGCAGTATTTT. This codes for CASSERGVGISDTQYF.

V gene TRBV12-5 combines with J gene TRBJ1-1; 7 bases match TRBD1. V lost 1 base to trimming and J lost 5 bases; unmatched junction nucleotides: 4. Germline CDR1 reads LGHNT; CDR2 reads FRNRAP. This CDR3 has 14 residues. The CDR3, as DNA: TGTGCTAGTGGTTTGGAGGGGGCCTGGACTGAAGCTTTCTTT. Protein product: CASGLEGAWTEAFF.